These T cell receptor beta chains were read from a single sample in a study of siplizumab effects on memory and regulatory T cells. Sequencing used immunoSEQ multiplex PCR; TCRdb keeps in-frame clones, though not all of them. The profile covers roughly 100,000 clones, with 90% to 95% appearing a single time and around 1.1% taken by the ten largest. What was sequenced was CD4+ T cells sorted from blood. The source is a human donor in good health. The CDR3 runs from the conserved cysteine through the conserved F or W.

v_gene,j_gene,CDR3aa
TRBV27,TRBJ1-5,CASSSLGGQPQHF
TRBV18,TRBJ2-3,CASWAGRNPTDTQYF
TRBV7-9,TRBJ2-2,CASSLEGFGRENTGELFF
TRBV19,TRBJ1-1,CASSIVGLNTEAFF
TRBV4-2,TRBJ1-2,CASSQYGGPNYGYTF
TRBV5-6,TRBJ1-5,CASSLFSGETQPQHF
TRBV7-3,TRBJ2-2,CASSLIGLASGAGELFF
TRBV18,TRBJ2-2,CASSPPVTRSGELFF
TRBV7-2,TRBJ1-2,CASSGGPSRYGYTF
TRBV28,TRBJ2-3,CASKDYRLLGDTQYF
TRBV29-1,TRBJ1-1,CSLGRGREAFF
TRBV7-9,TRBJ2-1,CASSQGSSHSNEQFF
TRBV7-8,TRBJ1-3,CASSPGQGNTIYF
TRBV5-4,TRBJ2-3,CASSGWRATDTQYF
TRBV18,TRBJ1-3,CASSPVTHSGNTIYF
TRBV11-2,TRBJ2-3,CASSLDRTSVDTQYF
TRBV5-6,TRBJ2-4,CASSLEQRIAKNIQYF
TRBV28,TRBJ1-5,CASRTWQAGNQPQHF
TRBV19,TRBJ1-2,CASRPHITRDSYYGYTF
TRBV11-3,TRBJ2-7,CASREGEQYF
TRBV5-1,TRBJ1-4,CASSLRGLGEKLFF
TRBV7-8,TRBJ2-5,CASSPRAQQETQYF
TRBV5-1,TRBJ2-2,CASSLEAATGELFF
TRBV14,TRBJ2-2,CASSQVKSTGELFF
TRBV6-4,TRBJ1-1,CASSVQLNTEAFF
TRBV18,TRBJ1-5,CASSRDRWGNQPQHF
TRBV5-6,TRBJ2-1,CASSPGLQYEQFF
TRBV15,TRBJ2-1,CATSRGTGGKDEQFF
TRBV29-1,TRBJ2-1,CSATIGGSYNEQFF
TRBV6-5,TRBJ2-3,CASSYSPGADTQYF
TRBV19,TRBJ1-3,CATGQGGIGNTIYF
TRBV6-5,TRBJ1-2,CASSDYYGYTF
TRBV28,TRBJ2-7,CASSKKKTGTSYEQYF
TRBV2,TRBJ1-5,CASSEGGGQPQHF
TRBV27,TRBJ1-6,CASRGATPNSPLHF
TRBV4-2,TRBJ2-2,CASSPRLADNTNTGELFF
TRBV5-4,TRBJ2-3,CASSLEVAGSTDTQYF
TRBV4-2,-,CASSQGTSYPYEQYF
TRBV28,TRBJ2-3,CASSSPRTDTQYF
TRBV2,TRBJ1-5,CASRVEGRYSNQPQHF
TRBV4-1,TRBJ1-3,CASSLDRGPGNTIYF
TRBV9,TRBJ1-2,CANTSHRAGVPYGYTF
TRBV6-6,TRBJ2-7,CASSPAKIPYEQYF
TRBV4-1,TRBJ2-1,CASSRGGMAYNEQFF
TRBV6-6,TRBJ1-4,CASSDTGDEKLFF
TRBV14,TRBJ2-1,CASSQLPGQGPSSYNEQFF
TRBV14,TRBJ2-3,CASSPSTPFRPDTQYF
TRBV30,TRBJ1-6,CAWSHPDRAVNSPLHF
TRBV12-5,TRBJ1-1,CASGSDRGYTEAFF